The 23 T cell receptor beta chains listed next were all sequenced from one sample in a study of human thymus T cells. Resections obtained during corrective heart surgery supplied the thymus tissue. The protocol was immunoSEQ multiplex PCR, while the TCRdb copy is restricted to in-frame clones and leaves out a portion. The sample has roughly 120,000 clones, just under 95% seen once; the top ten hold 0.024%. Source material: thymus tissue. The receptors originated from a boy younger than two with a congenital heart defect but otherwise immunologically healthy.

The chain uses TRBV16 and TRBJ2-3, with 7 nucleotides matching TRBD2. CDR1 and CDR2 (germline): KGHSY, FQNENV. The CDR3 is made up of 18 amino acids. V shed 0 bases, J shed 2 bases, and the junction held 11 bases outside the gene matches. The CDR3 is CASSQSLLYSGHTDTQYF. CDR3 coding DNA: TGTGCCAGCAGCCAATCGTTGTTGTATAGCGGGCACACAGATACGCAGTATTTT.

The V gene is TRBV28, the J gene TRBJ1-1; 12 nucleotides match TRBD1. Looked up from germline, CDR1 is MDHEN and CDR2 is SYDVKM. CDR3 length equals 15 residues. V lost 3 bases and J lost 5; bases outside the gene matches: 4. The CDR3 region has the DNA TGTGCCAGCAGTTTGGGGACAGGGGGCTGGACTGAAGCTTTCTTT. It encodes CASSLGTGGWTEAFF.

The rearrangement uses TRBV15 and TRBJ2-5; TRBD2 agrees at 10 bases. CDR1 LNHNV and CDR2 YYDKDF come from the germline V gene (reference sequence). J gave up 5 bases and V 3 bases, and 9 bases lay outside the gene matches. This CDR3 is 16 amino acids long. CDR3: CATSSRTSGHPETQYF. The DNA of the CDR3 is TGTGCCACCAGCAGCCGGACTAGCGGACACCCCGAGACCCAGTACTTC.

V and J are TRBV12-1 and TRBJ2-7; TRBD1 is the table's D call, not checked against the DNA. TRBV12-1 counts as a pseudogene. CDR3 size: 14 residues. CDR3 in amino acids: CASSAGDRGKEQYF. CDR3 nucleotide sequence: TGTGCCAGCAGCGCCGGGGACAGGGGGAAGGAGCAGTACTTC.

The chain recombines TRBV5-5 with TRBJ2-5; weak D call: TRBD1 (6 bases). The CDR3 runs 15 residues. Trimming took off 4 bases at V and 7 bases at J, with 20 bases between the two ends. Germline CDR1 SGHKS, CDR2 YYEKEE (reference sequence). The CDR3, as DNA: TGTGCCAGCAGCCCCCACTACAGGGCGAGGGGGACCCAGTACTTC. The encoded protein is CASSPHYRARGTQYF.

This chain links TRBV4-3 with TRBJ1-3; no clear D gene. Trimming took 9 bases from V and 7 from J, leaving 10 bases between them. This CDR3 comprises 11 residues. From germline, CDR1 is LGHNA and CDR2 YSLEER. The CDR3 protein is CASSEGNTIYF. DNA for the CDR3: TGCGCCAGTTCCGAGGGCAACACCATATATTTT.

This chain links TRBV9 with TRBJ2-1; 8 bases line up with TRBD2. CDR3 size: 20 residues. V was pared by 3 bases and J by 5 bases, with 22 bases of the junction left unmatched. Germline V gene lookup returns CDR1 SGDLS and CDR2 YYNGEE. CDR3 residues: CASSAKAGTSFRSPDNEQFF. The CDR3 DNA follows: TGTGCCAGCAGCGCAAAAGCCGGGACTAGTTTTAGAAGCCCGGACAATGAGCAGTTCTTC.

The chain joins TRBV4-3 to TRBJ1-3; a weak D match, TRBD1 (6 bases). From germline, CDR1 is LGHNA and CDR2 YSLEER. V was clipped by 1 base and J by 0 bases, with 13 bases between them. This CDR3 has 17 amino acids. The CDR3 DNA is TGCGCCAGCAGCCAAGGCGCAGGGGACACCTCTGGAAACACCATATATTTT. Encoded protein: CASSQGAGDTSGNTIYF.

The chain couples TRBV7-6 to TRBJ2-4, with D perhaps being TRBD1 or TRBD2 (5 bases each). This CDR3 has 16 residues. Germline V CDR1 and CDR2: SGHVS, FNYEAQ. Trimming left V 5 bases short and J 10 bases short, with 24 bases between. CDR3 coding DNA: TGTGCCAGCAGCCCTCACCCCCGGGACCCCCCGAGGATTCAGTACTTC. It is translated as CASSPHPRDPPRIQYF.

The V call is TRBV19, the J call TRBJ1-6; TRBD1 is a possible D gene (6 bases). There are 17 residues in the CDR3. Germline loops: CDR1 LNHDA, CDR2 SQIVND (reference sequence). V lost 3 bases and J lost 2, with 14 bases in between. The CDR3: CASSMNREVPYNSPLHF. DNA for the CDR3: TGTGCCAGTAGTATGAACAGGGAGGTGCCCTATAATTCACCCCTCCACTTT.

This rearrangement joins TRBV5-1 to TRBJ1-6, with unresolved D. The CDR3 loop spans 14 amino acids. The V end was cut by 0 bases, the J end by 7 bases, with 8 bases between. In germline, CDR1 is SGHRS, CDR2 YFSETQ. CDR3 sequence: CASSLEGFNSPLHF. CDR3 DNA sequence: TGCGCCAGCAGCTTGGAGGGTTTCAATTCACCCCTCCACTTT.

The chain links TRBV6-1 to TRBJ2-7, with D unclear. Germline loops: CDR1 MNHNS, CDR2 SASEGT. V lost 5 bases to trimming and J lost 2 bases, with 13 bases between them. CDR3 length: 14 amino acids. The CDR3, as DNA: TGTGCCAGCAGTCGAGTCGTCATCCCCTACGAGCAGTACTTC. Protein: CASSRVVIPYEQYF.

The V gene is TRBV6-5, the J gene TRBJ2-3; D not resolved. The CDR3 is 12 amino acids. Germline V gene sequence: CDR1 MNHEY, CDR2 SVGAGI. The ends were cut back, 7 bases at V and 3 bases at J, with 8 bases in the middle. For the CDR3, the DNA is TGTGCCAGCACCAACGGGACAGATACGCAGTATTTT. Protein product: CASTNGTDTQYF.

The V call is TRBV4-1, the J call TRBJ1-1, with D unresolved. The CDR3 totals 14 residues. The V end lost 4 bases, the J end lost 4 bases, and 13 bases lay between the germline ends. From germline, CDR1 is MGHRA and CDR2 YSYEKL. The CDR3 spells CASSRRVWITEAFF. CDR3 nucleotide sequence: TGCGCCAGCAGCCGGAGGGTATGGATCACTGAAGCTTTCTTT.

The genes are TRBV7-9 and TRBJ1-1; 7 nucleotides match TRBD1. V lost 1 base, J lost 10 bases, and 6 bases stayed unmatched. The CDR3 totals 13 residues. Germline values: CDR1 SEHNR, CDR2 FQNEAQ (reference sequence). Here the CDR3 reads CASSLERRGRAFF. The CDR3 DNA reads as TGTGCCAGCAGCTTAGAGAGAAGGGGGCGAGCTTTCTTT.

The chain links TRBV18 to TRBJ1-5; D is unresolved. CDR1 is KGHSH and CDR2 is LQKENI in the germline V gene. Trimming removed 5 bases from V and 2 bases from J, with 7 bases in between. The CDR3 is 13 residues long. In nucleotides, the CDR3 is TGTGCCAGCTCAGGGGAGCGCAATCAGCCCCAGCATTTT. Amino acids: CASSGERNQPQHF.

The gene calls are TRBV2 and TRBJ2-7; D could derive from TRBD1 or TRBD2 (5 bases each). V gave up 5 bases and J gave up 7 bases, with 18 bases separating them. The CDR3 length is 14 residues. Per the germline V gene, CDR1 is SNHLY and CDR2 is FYNNEI. In nucleotides, the CDR3 is TGTGCCAGCAGTCACCCAGGTGGGGGTCGGGAGCAGTACTTC. It translates to CASSHPGGGREQYF.

The chain links TRBV12-5 to TRBJ1-6; D is perhaps TRBD1 (5 bases). This CDR3 has 14 residues. Germline V gives CDR1 LGHNT, CDR2 FRNRAP. V lost 2 bases to trimming and J lost 10 bases, with 12 bases between them. The chain's CDR3 is CASGLKGMGSPLHF. The CDR3 coding sequence is TGTGCTAGTGGTTTGAAGGGGATGGGGTCACCCCTCCACTTT.

CDR3 DNA: TGTGCCAGCAGTTATCACGGGAGCTCCTACGAGCAGTACTTC. This sequence encodes CASSYHGSSYEQYF. This chain joins TRBV6-6 and TRBJ2-7, with D possibly matching TRBD2 (6 bases). The germline gives CDR1 MNHNY, CDR2 SVGAGI (reference sequence). The CDR3 loop spans 14 amino acids. The V and J ends lost 3 bases and 0 bases respectively, with 9 bases between them.

The chain links TRBV4-1 to TRBJ1-6; tentatively, D is TRBD1 (5 bases). Germline V CDR1 and CDR2: MGHRA, YSYEKL. Trimming removed 0 bases at V and 10 bases at J, with 22 bases between. CDR3 length equals 18 residues. The CDR3 reads CASSQDPGRGDKRSPLHF. The CDR3 DNA reads TGCGCCAGCAGCCAAGATCCAGGTCGGGGGGATAAAAGATCACCCCTCCACTTT.

The gene calls are TRBV6-6 and TRBJ2-3; no reliable D call. The CDR3 is made up of 14 amino acids. From germline, CDR1 is MNHNY and CDR2 SVGAGI (reference sequence). The V end lost 6 bases, the J end lost 1 base, and 11 bases lay between the germline ends. The CDR3 spells CASSPPGRTDTQYF. The CDR3 bases are TGTGCCAGCAGCCCGCCGGGTCGCACAGATACGCAGTATTTT.

This clone was counted a few times. V is TRBV30 and J is TRBJ2-3, with D unclear. V lost 0 bases to trimming and J lost 7 bases, with 8 bases between them. Germline CDR1 reads GTSNPN; CDR2 reads SVGIG (reference sequence). The CDR3 totals 12 residues. The CDR3 nucleotides read TGTGCCTGGAGTGTAAAGGAGAATACGCAGTATTTT. Amino acids: CAWSVKENTQYF.

The rearrangement uses TRBV7-2 and TRBJ2-3; the D is unclear. The CDR3 has 13 amino acids. Per germline, CDR1 SGHTA and CDR2 FQGNSA. Trimming removed 1 base at V and 4 bases at J, with 6 bases between. The CDR3 DNA is TGTGCCAGCAGCTTAGTCGAGGCAGATACGCAGTATTTT. Its protein is CASSLVEADTQYF.